One sample yielded the 15 T cell receptor beta chains listed below, sequenced in a study of cytotoxic CD8 clonotypes in ibrutinib-treated CLL. TCRdb's table, derived via immunoSEQ multiplex PCR, lists solely in-frame clones and lacks some. The sample contains some 160,000 clones, 81% of which appear only once. The specimen was PBMCs, collected after 12 months of ibrutinib treatment. These receptors were obtained from a human donor with chronic lymphocytic leukemia.

The chain is built from TRBV19 and TRBJ1-3; D unresolved. CDR1 LNHDA and CDR2 SQIVND come from the germline V gene (reference sequence). The V gene lost 0 bases and the J gene lost 0 bases, with 9 bases spanning the gap. The CDR3 totals 16 residues. The chain's CDR3 is CASSIDSPSSGNTIYF. The CDR3 DNA sequence: TGTGCCAGTAGTATAGATTCGCCGAGCTCTGGAAACACCATATATTTT. Full variable domain (rest looked up from reference TRBV19 and TRBJ1-3): DGGITQSPKYLFRKEGQNVTLSCEQNLNHDAMYWYRQDPGQGLRLIYYSQIVNDFQKGDIAEGYSVSREKKESFPLTVTSAQKNPTAFYLCASSIDSPSSGNTIYFGEGSWLTVV.

J is TRBJ1-5 and V is TRBV6-6; D perhaps matches TRBD1 (5 bases). Trimming removed 2 bases from V and 7 bases from J, with 12 bases in between. The CDR3 has 14 amino acids. The germline CDR1 and CDR2 sequences are MNHNY and SVGAGI (reference sequence). CDR3 residues: CASSYPRERQPQHF. CDR3 bases: TGTGCCAGCAGTTACCCCAGGGAACGACAGCCCCAGCATTTT.

The sample holds one count of this clone. V is TRBV6-1 and J is TRBJ2-7, with 8 bases lining up with TRBD2. The CDR3 covers 15 residues. V lost 4 bases and J lost 6; bases outside the gene matches: 11. The germline V gene encodes CDR1 MNHNS and CDR2 SASEGT. CDR3 sequence: CASSGSRAGESEQYF. The CDR3 DNA sequence: TGTGCCAGCAGTGGGAGTCGAGCGGGAGAAAGCGAGCAGTACTTC.

Written as DNA, the CDR3 is TGCGCCAGCAGCTTGCAGACAGGGTTGAACACTGAAGCTTTCTTT. It codes for CASSLQTGLNTEAFF. The chain employs TRBV5-1 and TRBJ1-1, with 7 bases lining up with TRBD1. Unmatched junction bases numbered 3, after V lost 1 base and J lost 0 bases. The germline V gene encodes CDR1 SGHRS and CDR2 YFSETQ. This CDR3 comprises 15 residues.

This clone has a handful of counts. The chain uses TRBV27 and TRBJ2-7; D remains ambiguous. Germline V gene data show CDR1 as MNHEY and CDR2 as SMNVEV (reference sequence). V lost 0 bases and J lost 9, with 24 bases in between. This CDR3 spans 17 amino acids. DNA of the CDR3: TGTGCCAGCAGTTTATCCTCACTGACACAGAGAGCCTCGCGGCAGTACTTC. It specifies CASSLSSLTQRASRQYF.

The chain employs TRBV5-1 and TRBJ2-7, with D possibly being TRBD1 (5 bases). The CDR3 covers 15 residues. The germline V and J ends were trimmed by 3 bases and 5 bases, with 18 bases remaining between them. CDR1 is SGHRS and CDR2 is YFSETQ in the germline V gene. The CDR3, as DNA: TGCGCCAGCAGCTCCCTTGGGGCCTCTGAGGACGAGCAGTACTTC. It codes for CASSSLGASEDEQYF.

V and J are TRBV29-1 and TRBJ2-1; 7 nucleotides agree with TRBD1. Germline V gene sequence: CDR1 SQVTM, CDR2 ANQGSEA. This CDR3 region has 14 residues. V trimming: 5 bases; J trimming: 3 bases; junction bases outside the gene matches: 7. The CDR3 nucleotides are TGCAGCGTTCATACAGGGGCTGGCTACAATGAGCAGTTCTTC. Translated: CSVHTGAGYNEQFF.

By sample share, this clone is medium-sized. The genes are TRBV4-1 and TRBJ1-1; 10 bases match TRBD1. Germline V gene data show CDR1 as MGHRA and CDR2 as YSYEKL. The CDR3 is 17 amino acids. After removal of 4 bases from V and 4 bases from J, the junction contained 12 bases not matched to a gene. The CDR3 loop reads CASSRDRGRDGGTEAFF. As DNA, the CDR3 is TGCGCCAGCAGCCGTGACAGGGGGCGGGATGGTGGCACTGAAGCTTTCTTT.

The chain has TRBV6-1 and TRBJ2-5; D remains ambiguous. V was clipped by 1 base and J by 5 bases, with 5 bases between them. Germline CDR1 MNHNS, CDR2 SASEGT. The CDR3 length is 12 residues. CDR3 bases: TGTGCCAGCAGTGAAGAATTGGAGACCCAGTACTTC. Translating it yields CASSEELETQYF.

This rearrangement joins TRBV7-9 to TRBJ1-1; D remains unclear. The CDR3 consists of 11 residues. Germline CDR1 is SEHNR and CDR2 is FQNEAQ (reference sequence). The V end lost 5 bases, the J end lost 8 bases, and 9 bases lay between the germline ends. The CDR3 region is CASSPYLEAFF. The CDR3 DNA follows: TGTGCCAGCAGCCCGTACCTAGAAGCTTTCTTT.

The J gene is TRBJ2-2, the V gene TRBV6-6, with D perhaps TRBD1 (6 bases). Germline V gene data show CDR1 as MNHNY and CDR2 as SVGAGI (reference sequence). With 0 bases removed from V and 7 bases from J, the gap between germline ends came to 15 bases. The CDR3 has 16 amino acids. The CDR3 nucleotides read TGTGCCAGCAGTTACTCGGGGGCCCTGAGTCTCGGGGAGCTGTTTTTT. Residues: CASSYSGALSLGELFF.

The rearrangement joins TRBV19 to TRBJ1-1, with D possibly being TRBD1 (5 bases). CDR1 is LNHDA, CDR2 SQIVND, per germline (reference sequence). V was clipped by 4 bases and J by 1 base, with 22 bases between them. CDR3 size: 18 residues. The CDR3 nucleotides read TGTGCCAGTAGTACCGACGCTGCGGTCCCAGGGCGGAACACTGAAGCTTTCTTT. Translation gives CASSTDAAVPGRNTEAFF.

This chain uses TRBV28 with TRBJ2-3, with TRBD1 matching over 9 bases. In germline, CDR1 is MDHEN, CDR2 SYDVKM. The CDR3 consists of 18 residues. J lost 0 bases, V lost 2 bases, and 9 bases had no gene match. This chain's CDR3 is CASSLDRPGQGSTDTQYF. CDR3 nucleotide sequence: TGTGCCAGCAGTTTAGACCGCCCGGGACAGGGTAGCACAGATACGCAGTATTTT. Filled out from reference TRBV28 and TRBJ2-3, the complete variable domain reads DVKVTQSSRYLVKRTGEKVFLECVQDMDHENMFWYRQDPGLGLRLIYFSYDVKMKEKGDIPEGYSVSREKKERFSLILESASTNQTSMYLCASSLDRPGQGSTDTQYFGPGTRLTVL.

In this sample, this clone turned up once. The chain employs TRBV5-4 and TRBJ2-1; 9 nucleotides align to TRBD2. V was pared by 4 bases and J by 10 bases, with 12 bases of the junction left unmatched. Per the germline V gene, CDR1 is SGHNT and CDR2 is YYREEE (reference sequence). The CDR3 sequence is 15 residues long. Here the CDR3 reads CASSRLAGNLGEQFF. In DNA, the CDR3 is TGTGCCAGCAGCAGGCTAGCGGGAAATCTCGGAGAGCAGTTCTTC.

The chain joins TRBV11-3 to TRBJ2-7, with TRBD1 matching over 8 bases. The CDR3 spans 14 residues. The trim removed 5 bases at V and 7 bases at J, leaving 10 bases unmatched. Per the germline V gene, CDR1 is SGHNT and CDR2 is YENEEA. The CDR3 coding sequence is TGTGCCAGCAGCCCCGGGACAGGTGATGGAGAGCAGTACTTC. Amino acids: CASSPGTGDGEQYF.